Listed here are 25 T cell receptor beta chains from one sample, sequenced in a study of monozygotic twins with inflammatory bowel disease. TCRdb re-called the 5' RACE reads; every CDR3 protein appears as one record, without DNA. The table lists about 440,000 distinct CDR3 sequences. The sample was blood. The receptors were sampled from a human donor with ulcerative colitis or Crohn's disease, or a healthy co-twin of an affected twin (not recorded which).

The V gene is TRBV20-1, the J gene TRBJ2-3; TCRdb reports TRBD2, a call that lacks DNA to check it against. The CDR3 is 12 residues long. Germline CDR1 and CDR2: DFQATT and SNEGSKA (reference sequence). The CDR3 here is CSPSGGSDTQYF.

The V gene is TRBV11-2, the J gene TRBJ2-1. Germline V gene lookup returns CDR1 SGHAT and CDR2 FQNNGV. The CDR3 loop spans 13 amino acids. The CDR3 sequence: CASSLDSDNEQFF.

The genes are TRBV6-1 and TRBJ1-1; TCRdb reports TRBD1, a call that lacks DNA to check it against. CDR3 length equals 15 residues. Germline loops: CDR1 MNHNS, CDR2 SASEGT. CDR3 residues: CASTGTGSGNGEAFF.

The genes are TRBV18 and TRBJ2-6. The length of the CDR3 is 15 residues. The germline V gene encodes CDR1 KGHSH and CDR2 LQKENI. CDR3 protein: CASQDRSSGANVLTF.

The rearrangement joins TRBV20-1 to TRBJ1-4; no DNA is available, so the TRBD1 call from TCRdb remains unchecked. Germline V CDR1 and CDR2: DFQATT, SNEGSKA (reference sequence). CDR3 length: 15 residues. The CDR3 here is CSARGDRPLNEKLFF.

The gene calls are TRBV2 and TRBJ2-1; TCRdb names TRBD2, which stays unverified in the absence of DNA. The V gene's germline CDR1 is SNHLY and CDR2 FYNNEI. The CDR3 extends over 15 amino acids. CDR3 sequence: CASKPSGGLRSEQFF.

The chain links TRBV6-5 to TRBJ1-1; TCRdb names TRBD1, which stays unverified in the absence of DNA. Germline V gives CDR1 MNHEY, CDR2 SVGAGI. The length of the CDR3 is 14 residues. The CDR3 reads CASSYSREGTEAFF.

The chain carries TRBV24-1 and TRBJ2-1; TCRdb proposes TRBD2, but this gene call is untestable without DNA. The CDR3 has 13 residues. Germline V gene lookup returns CDR1 KGHDR and CDR2 SFDVKD. CDR3 sequence: CATSGGASNEQFF.

This chain connects TRBV6-5 to TRBJ1-2; TCRdb's D call, TRBD1, is unchecked because there is no DNA. This CDR3 is built from 15 residues. Germline V gives CDR1 MNHEY, CDR2 SVGAGI. Here the CDR3 reads CASSSSSGGFYGYTF.

The rearrangement joins TRBV18 to TRBJ2-1; lacking DNA, the TRBD2 call made by TCRdb goes unchecked. The CDR3 is made up of 15 amino acids. Germline values: CDR1 KGHSH, CDR2 LQKENI. The CDR3 is CASSPLAGAGLEQFF.

V gene TRBV20-1 combines with J gene TRBJ2-3; TCRdb's D gene call, TRBD1, goes unchecked for lack of DNA. Germline V gene lookup returns CDR1 DFQATT and CDR2 SNEGSKA (reference sequence). The CDR3 sequence is 15 residues long. The CDR3 is CSARDPGGVTDTQYF.

The chain carries TRBV27 and TRBJ2-1. The CDR3 extends over 15 amino acids. Germline assignment: CDR1 MNHEY and CDR2 SMNVEV (reference sequence). This chain's CDR3 is CASSTVIADSNEQFF.

The rearrangement joins TRBV27 to TRBJ1-2. CDR1 is MNHEY, CDR2 SMNVEV, per germline (reference sequence). The CDR3 sequence is 15 residues long. The chain's CDR3 is CASSLSRAGNYGYTF.

The J gene is TRBJ2-1, the V gene TRBV20-1. CDR3 size: 15 residues. CDR1 and CDR2 from the germline V gene are DFQATT and SNEGSKA (reference sequence). CDR3 sequence reads: CSARESANTYNEQFF.

The gene calls are TRBV4-1 and TRBJ2-3; TCRdb lists TRBD1, though no DNA is available to test this call. Germline CDR1 MGHRA, CDR2 YSYEKL. The CDR3 runs to 20 residues. Here the CDR3 reads CASSQEAVLFRGLGTDTQYF.

The chain is built from TRBV7-2 and TRBJ2-3; there is no DNA to check the TCRdb D call of TRBD2. Germline CDR1 is SGHTA and CDR2 is FQGNSA. This CDR3 has 15 amino acids. This chain's CDR3 is CASSRGGGSTDTQYF.

V is TRBV18 and J is TRBJ2-7; TCRdb picks TRBD1, but there is no DNA to check that call. This CDR3 has 14 amino acids. Germline V lookup: CDR1 KGHSH, CDR2 LQKENI. The CDR3: CASSPGDRPYEQYF.

This rearrangement joins TRBV7-9 to TRBJ1-1; TCRdb designates TRBD1, a call that cannot be tested without DNA. This CDR3 region has 13 residues. The germline CDR1 and CDR2 sequences are SEHNR and FQNEAQ (reference sequence). Here the CDR3 reads CASSPISGAEAFF.

This rearrangement joins TRBV7-8 to TRBJ2-7. The CDR3 sequence is 14 residues long. Germline CDR1 SGHVS, CDR2 FQNEAQ. CDR3 residues: CASSLAGRIYEQYF.

The chain combines TRBV25-1 with TRBJ2-7; without DNA, the TCRdb call of TRBD1 cannot be checked. This CDR3 comprises 14 residues. CDR1 and CDR2 (germline): MGHDK, SYGVNS. CDR3: CASGGAGTFYEQYF.

This chain links TRBV6-6 with TRBJ2-1; as DNA is missing, the TRBD1 call by TCRdb cannot be tested. Germline assignment: CDR1 MNHNY and CDR2 SVGAGI (reference sequence). CDR3 length: 14 residues. The CDR3 loop reads CASRAGTGIDEQFF.

The gene calls are TRBV12-3 or TRBV12-4 and TRBJ1-1; lacking DNA, the TRBD1 call made by TCRdb goes unchecked. CDR3 length: 16 residues. CDR3 protein: CASSTPGGSVNTEAFF.

The CDR3 sequence: CATSLGRDYGYTF. The V call is TRBV28, the J call TRBJ1-2. CDR1 is MDHEN, CDR2 SYDVKM, per germline. There are 13 residues in the CDR3.

This CDR3 is CASSGGLARGEQYF. This chain uses TRBV6-1 with TRBJ2-7; TCRdb selects TRBD2, and the lack of DNA leaves this call unchecked. The germline V gene has CDR1 MNHNS and CDR2 SASEGT. The CDR3 loop spans 14 amino acids.

The chain is built from TRBV7-2 and TRBJ2-1. The CDR3 is 13 residues long. The germline V gene encodes CDR1 SGHTA and CDR2 FQGNSA. The CDR3 reads CASSLDVGHEQFF.